This TCR beta chain originates from a study of T cells after yellow fever vaccination. Study-wide findings and caveats: Weaker overall, the secondary response nonetheless peaked faster (day 5 versus 15).

CDR3 length equals 17 residues. V dropped 0 bases and J dropped 3 bases, with 18 bases sitting between them. CDR1 MNHEY and CDR2 SVGAGI come from the germline V gene. This clonotype has only a few counts. Its antigen remains unidentified. MiXCR was run by TCRdb on the 5' RACE reads, yielding one entry per CDR3 protein. The table includes some 150,000 distinct CDR3 sequences, about a tenth detected once. This TCR came from a man aged 18-30 years who received the YFV17D yellow fever vaccine. The source was CD8+ T cells sorted from PBMCs, collected 45 days after the yellow fever booster vaccination. The chain is built from TRBV6-5 and TRBJ2-7; D might be TRBD1 or TRBD2, each matching 6 bases. The CDR3 DNA reads TGTGCCAGCAGTTACTCGATGGATATAGGGGGGATCTACGAGCAGTACTTC. Its translation: CASSYSMDIGGIYEQYF.